The 26 T cell receptor beta chains below all came from one sample that was sequenced in a study of post-analysis software for immune sequencing data. Findings and caveats of the study: Relative to controls, patients had a few TRBV segments at higher frequency, with TRBV5-6, TRBV5-1 and TRBV20-1 among these.

Libraries were made from TCR beta cDNA, and they carried unique molecular identifiers. TCRdb re-called the PCR reads through MiXCR, storing one row per CDR3 protein. The profile shows about 560,000 distinct CDR3 sequences, about 40% of them singletons. Their antigen targets remain unknown. The sample comprised blood. The source of these receptors is a girl aged 10 to 17 with multiple sclerosis.

The chain has TRBV27 and TRBJ2-1; D is possibly TRBD1 (6 bases). V lost 4 bases and J 2 bases, leaving 15 bases between the germline ends. This CDR3 has 16 residues. Germline-derived CDR1 and CDR2 are MNHEY and SMNVEV (reference sequence). The CDR3 is CASSSWEQGAYNEQFF. DNA for the CDR3: TGTGCCAGCAGTTCTTGGGAACAGGGCGCCTACAATGAGCAGTTCTTC.

This clonotype showed up just a few times. V gene TRBV7-2 combines with J gene TRBJ2-3; D not resolved. The germline V and J ends were trimmed by 5 bases and 2 bases, with 17 bases remaining between them. CDR1 SGHTA and CDR2 FQGNSA come from the germline V gene. The CDR3 runs 16 residues. The CDR3 region is CASSDTIGSFTDTQYF. The CDR3 nucleotides are TGTGCCAGCAGCGATACCATAGGTTCGTTCACAGATACGCAGTATTTT.

CDR3 region: CASTGGRSTSTDTQYF. CDR3 coding DNA: TGCGCCAGCACTGGCGGGAGGTCCACTAGCACAGATACGCAGTATTTT. V gene TRBV4-1 combines with J gene TRBJ2-3; 8 nucleotides line up with TRBD2. Germline values: CDR1 MGHRA, CDR2 YSYEKL. Trimming took 7 bases from V and 0 from J; bases not matched to a gene: 9. The CDR3 is 16 residues long.

CDR3 DNA: TGCAGTGCCCGAGCATCCTACGAGCAGTACTTC. This translates into CSARASYEQYF. The V call is TRBV20-1, the J call TRBJ2-4, with D unresolved. TRBJ2-7 matches the DNA end more closely, so the J call is doubtful. Germline CDR1 DFQATT, CDR2 SNEGSKA (reference sequence). The CDR3 spans 11 residues.

This clonotype occurred a few times. This chain links TRBV6-6 with TRBJ1-2, with unresolved D. CDR1 is MNHNY, CDR2 SVGAGI, per germline (reference sequence). The CDR3 consists of 16 residues. The V end lost 0 bases, the J end lost 5 bases, and 16 bases lay between the germline ends. CDR3 in amino acids: CASSYSDERVGYGYTF. For the CDR3, the DNA is TGTGCCAGCAGTTACTCGGATGAGAGGGTCGGATATGGCTACACCTTC.

This clonotype was seen a few times. This chain connects TRBV10-3 to TRBJ2-3; 9 bases line up with TRBD1. The CDR3 consists of 15 residues. Germline loops: CDR1 ENHRY, CDR2 SYGVKD. V shed 6 bases and J 8 bases; nucleotides not matched to a gene: 12. The chain's CDR3 is CAIRGGTGTSGTQYF. CDR3 DNA: TGTGCCATCAGGGGCGGGACAGGGACCTCCGGTACGCAGTATTTT.

This clonotype was seen a handful of times. This chain joins TRBV20-1 and TRBJ2-5; 13 positions agree with TRBD2. The germline gives CDR1 DFQATT, CDR2 SNEGSKA (reference sequence). The CDR3 is 18 amino acids. V lost 0 bases and J lost 6; bases outside the gene matches: 13. The CDR3: CSARDETSGGRSQKTQYF. The CDR3 DNA follows: TGCAGTGCTAGAGACGAGACTAGCGGGGGGAGGAGTCAGAAGACCCAGTACTTC.

The V and J genes are TRBV7-9 and TRBJ1-2; 8 bases map to TRBD1. V gave up 6 bases and J gave up 3 bases; unmatched junction bases: 3. The CDR3 has 13 amino acids. The V gene's germline CDR1 is SEHNR and CDR2 FQNEAQ (reference sequence). Here the CDR3 DNA reads TGTGCCAGCAGGTCGGACAGGGACTATGGCTACACCTTC. It translates to CASRSDRDYGYTF.

The chain recombines TRBV10-3 with TRBJ1-2, with a weak D call TRBD1 (6 bases). The CDR3 has 17 residues. Trimming took 0 bases from V and 0 from J, leaving 14 bases between them. Germline values: CDR1 ENHRY, CDR2 SYGVKD. CDR3 DNA sequence: TGTGCCATCAGTGAGTCGGCGGACAGAGGATCTAACTATGGCTACACCTTC. It is translated as CAISESADRGSNYGYTF.

This chain connects TRBV7-9 to TRBJ1-1; D gene ambiguous. This CDR3 comprises 13 residues. Trimming pared 3 bases from V and 8 bases from J, leaving 13 bases between. Germline CDR1 is SEHNR and CDR2 is FQNEAQ (reference sequence). The CDR3 DNA is TGTGCCAGCAGCTTCGGGCCCGGGAGGGAAGCTTTCTTT. Translating gives CASSFGPGREAFF. Full variable domain (outside the CDR3, taken from reference TRBV7-9 and TRBJ1-1): DTGVSQNPRHKITKRGQNVTFRCDPISEHNRLYWYRQTLGQGPEFLTYFQNEAQLEKSRLLSDRFSAERPKGSFSTLEIQRTEQGDSAMYLCASSFGPGREAFFGQGTRLTVV.

The CDR3 nucleotides are TGCAGTGCCATTACTAGTGGGTTCGCCGACGAGCAGTACTTC. It encodes CSAITSGFADEQYF. The chain joins TRBV20-1 to TRBJ2-7; maybe TRBD2 (5 bases). The CDR3 is made up of 14 amino acids. Germline lookup yields CDR1 DFQATT and CDR2 SNEGSKA (reference sequence). V lost 6 bases and J lost 5, with 20 bases in between.

The V gene is TRBV15, the J gene TRBJ2-3, with D maybe TRBD1 (6 bases). The CDR3 has 15 amino acids. V lost 8 bases to trimming and J lost 3 bases, with 18 bases between them. Germline V gene lookup returns CDR1 LNHNV and CDR2 YYDKDF (reference sequence). The CDR3 DNA sequence: TGTGCCACCGCCTGGGCGCAGGGGCCGACAGATACGCAGTATTTT. It specifies CATAWAQGPTDTQYF.

This clonotype was seen a handful of times. The chain has TRBV9 and TRBJ2-3, with a possible D match to TRBD2 (6 bases). Per the germline V gene, CDR1 is SGDLS and CDR2 is YYNGEE. This CDR3 has 15 amino acids. The V end lost 3 bases, the J end lost 0 bases, and 11 bases lay between the germline ends. The CDR3 spells CASSASGTSTDTQYF. The CDR3 DNA is TGTGCCAGCAGCGCTTCCGGGACTAGCACAGATACGCAGTATTTT.

The chain combines TRBV7-9 with TRBJ1-2; no firm D call. The CDR3 length is 12 residues. V lost 5 bases and J 4 bases, leaving 8 bases between the germline ends. Germline assignment: CDR1 SEHNR and CDR2 FQNEAQ (reference sequence). The CDR3 region is CASSRSIYGYTF. DNA for the CDR3: TGTGCCAGCAGCAGGAGTATCTATGGCTACACCTTC.

The gene calls are TRBV20-1 and TRBJ1-2; tentative D call: TRBD1 (6 bases). Trimming pared 6 bases from V and 4 bases from J, leaving 24 bases between. Per germline, CDR1 DFQATT and CDR2 SNEGSKA (reference sequence). The CDR3 runs to 16 residues. The CDR3 here is CSAEDSGQRPGYGYTF. The DNA of the CDR3 is TGCAGTGCAGAAGATTCTGGACAGAGGCCCGGCTATGGCTACACCTTC.

To note about this clonotype: A junction end diverges from the germline sequence, so it may reflect a read error. CDR3 bases: TGTGCCAGCAGCGACCAGCGGGAGGGCCCGATTGAGACTCAGTACTTC. Protein sequence: CASSDQREGPIETQYF. This chain connects TRBV6-5 to TRBJ2-5; 10 nucleotides align to TRBD2. There are 16 residues in the CDR3. Germline CDR1 reads MNHEY; CDR2 reads SVGAGI.

The chain has TRBV11-2 and TRBJ2-2, with 10 bases fitting TRBD2. J was trimmed by 6 bases and V by 3 bases; bases with no gene match: 4. This CDR3 is 15 amino acids long. The germline V gene encodes CDR1 SGHAT and CDR2 FQNNGV. The CDR3 is CASSFASGSSGELFF. The CDR3 coding sequence is TGTGCCAGCAGCTTTGCTAGCGGGAGTTCCGGGGAGCTGTTTTTT.

Remarks on this clonotype: At one boundary the junction diverges from the germline segment, which might be a read error. The V and J genes are TRBV12-3 or TRBV12-4 and TRBJ1-3; TRBD1 matches 10 bases. This CDR3 contains 16 residues. The CDR3 reads CASRPGTGVSGNTRYF. The CDR3 DNA reads TGTGCCAGCAGGCCCGGGACAGGGGTCTCTGGAAACACCAGATATTTT.

This chain connects TRBV5-1 to TRBJ2-6, with TRBD1 matching 8 bases. Trimming removed 4 bases from V and 2 bases from J; junction bases left unmatched: 2. CDR3 length equals 15 residues. Germline V lookup: CDR1 SGHRS, CDR2 YFSETQ. CDR3 nucleotides: TGCGCCAGCAGCGTGGACAGGGCTGGGGCCAACGTCCTGACTTTC. Translated: CASSVDRAGANVLTF.

Turning to this clonotype: Germline and junction disagree at one end, which may indicate a read error. The chain employs TRBV5-1 and TRBJ2-1; no clear D. Germline V gene data show CDR1 as SGHRS and CDR2 as YFSETQ. The CDR3 is made up of 15 amino acids. The CDR3 here is CASSLEVGFYNGQFF. CDR3 sequence (DNA): TGCGCCAGCAGCTTGGAGGTGGGATTTTACAATGGGCAGTTCTTC.

This clonotype showed up just once. The CDR3 here is CASSPGAPNSYNEQFF. The CDR3 DNA follows: TGTGCCAGCAGCCCAGGGGCTCCGAACTCCTACAATGAGCAGTTCTTC. The chain links TRBV11-3 to TRBJ2-1; possibly TRBD1 for D (6 bases). Trimming removed 5 bases at V and 0 bases at J, with 14 bases between. CDR3 length: 16 amino acids. Germline CDR1 is SGHNT and CDR2 is YENEEA.

This chain connects TRBV24-1 to TRBJ1-2, with TRBD1 matching 8 bases. Trimming cost V 5 bases and J 4 bases; bases outside gene matches: 11. Germline V gives CDR1 KGHDR, CDR2 SFDVKD. This CDR3 comprises 16 residues. CDR3 nucleotide sequence: TGTGCCACCAGTGGGGACAGGACCCACGGCCCCTATGGCTACACCTTC. Its translation is CATSGDRTHGPYGYTF.

V and J are TRBV4-1 and TRBJ2-1; no clear D gene. CDR3 size: 11 residues. Germline V gene lookup returns CDR1 MGHRA and CDR2 YSYEKL. V shed 0 bases and J shed 14 bases, with 8 bases lying between them. CDR3 bases: TGCGCCAGCAGCCAAGAAGGTTGGGAGTTCTTC. It is translated as CASSQEGWEFF.

This clonotype was recorded at least ten times. CDR3 sequence: CASSEGGSGANVLTF. The DNA of the CDR3 is TGTGCCAGCAGTGAAGGGGGCTCTGGGGCCAACGTCCTGACTTTC. The rearrangement links TRBV6-4 to TRBJ2-6; D is perhaps TRBD1 (6 bases). CDR1 is MRHNA and CDR2 is SNTAGT in the germline V gene. This CDR3 region has 15 residues. V was trimmed by 3 bases and J by 0 bases, leaving 6 bases between them.

This clonotype showed up many times. V is TRBV20-1 and J is TRBJ2-5; unclear D gene. In germline, CDR1 is DFQATT, CDR2 SNEGSKA (reference sequence). Trimming took 2 bases from V and 4 from J, leaving 17 bases between them. The length of the CDR3 is 15 residues. Here the CDR3 reads CSARQEISPGETQYF. The CDR3 DNA sequence: TGCAGTGCTAGACAGGAAATATCCCCGGGAGAGACCCAGTACTTC.

This clonotype was seen only a few times. CDR3 protein: CASSLAASASYNEQFF. The CDR3 region has the DNA TGCGCCAGCAGCTTAGCAGCTAGCGCCTCCTACAATGAGCAGTTCTTC. V is TRBV5-1 and J is TRBJ2-1; TRBD2 is a possible D gene (6 bases). From germline, CDR1 is SGHRS and CDR2 YFSETQ. The V and J ends lost 2 bases and 0 bases respectively, with 12 bases between them. This CDR3 has 16 amino acids.